This T cell receptor beta chain was captured in a study of Graves' ophthalmopathy and Graves' hyperthyroidism. General observations from the study: From stable hyperthyroidism, ophthalmopathy was separated by a 13-signature model with 85% to 90% sensitivity and less than 82% specificity.

Researchers took RNA transcripts and amplified TCR beta CDR3 regions from them. HTBI primers primed a first-round RT-PCR, and a second-round multiplex PCR followed. TCRdb reanalysed the multiplex PCR reads using MiXCR and keeps one entry per CDR3 protein. This sample carries 200,000 to 250,000 distinct CDR3 sequences, roughly a fifth of them seen once, and the ten largest clones take more than 35%. V gave up 5 bases and J gave up 0 bases, with 11 bases separating them. This CDR3 has 14 amino acids. CDR1 and CDR2 from the germline V gene are MDHEN and SYDVKM. A duration under 3 months, NOSPECS ≥4, CAS ≥3 and moderate-to-severe activity characterized the donors with ophthalmopathy. A diagnosis was made from clinical symptoms together with serum thyroxine, TRAb, thyroid ultrasound and orbital computed tomography. This clonotype was found many times. What it binds is unknown.

The sample was peripheral blood. This clonotype was obtained from a woman in her 50s with Graves' ophthalmopathy. The chain links TRBV28 to TRBJ2-7; perhaps TRBD1 as D (6 bases). This chain's CDR3 is CASSLQGFSYEQYF. In nucleotides, the CDR3 is TGTGCCAGCAGTCTCCAGGGGTTCTCCTACGAGCAGTACTTC.